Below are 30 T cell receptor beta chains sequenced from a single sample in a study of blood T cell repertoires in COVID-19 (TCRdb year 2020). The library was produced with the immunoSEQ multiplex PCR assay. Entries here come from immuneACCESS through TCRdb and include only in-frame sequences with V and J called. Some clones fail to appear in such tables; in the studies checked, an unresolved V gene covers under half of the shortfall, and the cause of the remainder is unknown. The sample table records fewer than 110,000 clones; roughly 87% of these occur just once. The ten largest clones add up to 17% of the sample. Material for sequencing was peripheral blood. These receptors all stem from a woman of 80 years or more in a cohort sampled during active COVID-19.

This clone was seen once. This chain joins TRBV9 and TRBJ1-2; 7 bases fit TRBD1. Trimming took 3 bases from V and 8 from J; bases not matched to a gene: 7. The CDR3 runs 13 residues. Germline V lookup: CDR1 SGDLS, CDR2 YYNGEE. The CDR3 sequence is CASSGPGGSGYTF. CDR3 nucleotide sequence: TGTGCCAGCAGCGGACCAGGGGGATCAGGCTACACCTTC.

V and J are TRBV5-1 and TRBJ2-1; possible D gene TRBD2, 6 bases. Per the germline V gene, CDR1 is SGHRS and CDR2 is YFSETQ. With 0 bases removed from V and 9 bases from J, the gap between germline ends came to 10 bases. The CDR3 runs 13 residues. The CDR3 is CASSLVVGSEQFF. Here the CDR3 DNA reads TGCGCCAGCAGCTTGGTTGTCGGGAGTGAGCAGTTCTTC.

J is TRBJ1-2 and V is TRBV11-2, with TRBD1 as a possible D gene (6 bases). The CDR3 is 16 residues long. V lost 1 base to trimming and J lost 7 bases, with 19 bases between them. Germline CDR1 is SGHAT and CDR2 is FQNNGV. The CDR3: CASSLGLGARGGGYTF. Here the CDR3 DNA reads TGTGCCAGCAGCTTAGGCCTGGGGGCGCGAGGGGGTGGCTACACCTTC.

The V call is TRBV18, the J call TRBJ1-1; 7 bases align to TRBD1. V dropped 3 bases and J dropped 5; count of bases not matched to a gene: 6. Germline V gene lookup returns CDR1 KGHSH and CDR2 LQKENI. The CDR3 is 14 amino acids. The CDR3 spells CASSPRQGDTEAFF. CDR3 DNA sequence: TGTGCCAGCTCACCTCGTCAGGGGGATACTGAAGCTTTCTTT.

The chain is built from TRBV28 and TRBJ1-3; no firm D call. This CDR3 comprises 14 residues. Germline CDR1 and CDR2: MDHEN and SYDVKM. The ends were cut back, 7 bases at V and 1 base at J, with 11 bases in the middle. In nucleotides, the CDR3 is TGTGCCAGCATTACCCAGGTTTCTGGAAACACCATATATTTT. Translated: CASITQVSGNTIYF.

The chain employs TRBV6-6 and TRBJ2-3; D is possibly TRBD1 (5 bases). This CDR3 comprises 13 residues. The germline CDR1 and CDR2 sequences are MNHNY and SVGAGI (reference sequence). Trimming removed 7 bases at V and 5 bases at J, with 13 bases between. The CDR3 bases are TGTGCCAGCACTTTACAGGAGAGAGATACGCAGTATTTT. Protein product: CASTLQERDTQYF.

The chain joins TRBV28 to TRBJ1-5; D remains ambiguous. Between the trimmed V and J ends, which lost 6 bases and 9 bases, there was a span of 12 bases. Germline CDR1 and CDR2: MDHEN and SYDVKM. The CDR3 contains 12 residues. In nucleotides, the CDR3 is TGTGCCAGCAGCCTGGCGGGATCGCCCCAGCATTTT. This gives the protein CASSLAGSPQHF.

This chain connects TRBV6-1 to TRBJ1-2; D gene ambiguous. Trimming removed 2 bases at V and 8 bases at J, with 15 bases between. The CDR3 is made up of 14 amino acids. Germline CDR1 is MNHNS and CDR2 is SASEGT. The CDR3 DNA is TGTGCCAGCAGTGAACATATCGAGGGTATAGGCTACACCTTC. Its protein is CASSEHIEGIGYTF.

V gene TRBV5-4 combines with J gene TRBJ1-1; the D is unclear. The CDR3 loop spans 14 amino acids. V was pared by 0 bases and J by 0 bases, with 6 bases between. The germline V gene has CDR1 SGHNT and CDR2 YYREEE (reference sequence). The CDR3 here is CASSLGSMNTEAFF. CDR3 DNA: TGTGCCAGCAGCTTGGGGAGTATGAACACTGAAGCTTTCTTT.

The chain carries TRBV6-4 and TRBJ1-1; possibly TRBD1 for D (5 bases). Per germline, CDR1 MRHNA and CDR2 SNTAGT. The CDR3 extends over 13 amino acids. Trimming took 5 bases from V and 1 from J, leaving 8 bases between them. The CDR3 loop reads CASSRGPNTEAFF. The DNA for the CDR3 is TGTGCCAGCAGTAGGGGCCCGAACACTGAAGCTTTCTTT.

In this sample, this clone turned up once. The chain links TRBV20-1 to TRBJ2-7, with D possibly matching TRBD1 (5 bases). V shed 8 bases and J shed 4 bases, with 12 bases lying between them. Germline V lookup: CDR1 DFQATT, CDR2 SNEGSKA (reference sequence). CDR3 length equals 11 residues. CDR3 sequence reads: CSSARDYEQYF. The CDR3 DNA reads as TGCAGTTCCGCCAGGGATTACGAGCAGTACTTC.

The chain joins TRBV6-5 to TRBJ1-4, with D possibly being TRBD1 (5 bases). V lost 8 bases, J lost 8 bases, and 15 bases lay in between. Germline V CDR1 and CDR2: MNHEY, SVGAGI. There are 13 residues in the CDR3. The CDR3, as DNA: TGTGCCAGCCGGGGGGTGGGCGGAGAAAAACTGTTTTTT. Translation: CASRGVGGEKLFF.

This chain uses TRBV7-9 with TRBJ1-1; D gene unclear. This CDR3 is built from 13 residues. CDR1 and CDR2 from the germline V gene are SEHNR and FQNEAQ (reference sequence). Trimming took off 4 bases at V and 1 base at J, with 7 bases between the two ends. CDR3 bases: TGTGCCAGCAGCTCGAGGCAGAACACTGAAGCTTTCTTT. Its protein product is CASSSRQNTEAFF.

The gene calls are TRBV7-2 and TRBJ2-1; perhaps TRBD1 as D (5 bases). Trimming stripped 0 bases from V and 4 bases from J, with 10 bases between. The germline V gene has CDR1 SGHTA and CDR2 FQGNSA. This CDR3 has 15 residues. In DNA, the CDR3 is TGTGCCAGCAGCTTAGCCCCTCCAGGGTACAATGAGCAGTTCTTC. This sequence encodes CASSLAPPGYNEQFF.

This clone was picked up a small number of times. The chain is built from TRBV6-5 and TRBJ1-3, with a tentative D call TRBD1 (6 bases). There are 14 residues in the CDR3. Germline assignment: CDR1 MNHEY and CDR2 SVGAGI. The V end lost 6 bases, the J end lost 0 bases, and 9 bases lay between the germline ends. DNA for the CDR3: TGTGCCAGCAGGGACAGTAACTCTGGAAACACCATATATTTT. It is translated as CASRDSNSGNTIYF.

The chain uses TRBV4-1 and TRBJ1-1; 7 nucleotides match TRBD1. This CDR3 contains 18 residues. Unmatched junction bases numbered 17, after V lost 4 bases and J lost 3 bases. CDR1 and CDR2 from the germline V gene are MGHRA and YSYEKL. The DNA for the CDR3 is TGCGCCAGCAGCCCCATCGTCGGGACAGTTGACGACGACACTGAAGCTTTCTTT. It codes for CASSPIVGTVDDDTEAFF.

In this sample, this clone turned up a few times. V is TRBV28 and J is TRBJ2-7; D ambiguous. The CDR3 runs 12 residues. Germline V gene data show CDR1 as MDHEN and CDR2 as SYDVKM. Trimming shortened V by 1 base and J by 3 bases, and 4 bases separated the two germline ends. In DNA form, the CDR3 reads TGTGCCAGCAGTTTATCCAGCTACGAGCAGTACTTC. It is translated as CASSLSSYEQYF.

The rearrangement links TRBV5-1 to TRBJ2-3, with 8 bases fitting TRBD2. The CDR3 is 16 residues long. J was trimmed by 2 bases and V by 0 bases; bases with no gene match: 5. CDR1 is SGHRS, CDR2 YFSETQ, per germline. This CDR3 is CASSLDIAGNTDTQYF. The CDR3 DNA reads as TGCGCCAGCAGCTTGGATATAGCGGGGAACACAGATACGCAGTATTTT.

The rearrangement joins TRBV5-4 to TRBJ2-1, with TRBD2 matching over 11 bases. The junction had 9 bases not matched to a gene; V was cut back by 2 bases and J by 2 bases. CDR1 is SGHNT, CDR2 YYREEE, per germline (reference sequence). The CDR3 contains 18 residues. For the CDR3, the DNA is TGTGCCAGCAGCTTAAGTAAGGTAGCGGGAGGGCCCTACAATGAGCAGTTCTTC. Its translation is CASSLSKVAGGPYNEQFF.

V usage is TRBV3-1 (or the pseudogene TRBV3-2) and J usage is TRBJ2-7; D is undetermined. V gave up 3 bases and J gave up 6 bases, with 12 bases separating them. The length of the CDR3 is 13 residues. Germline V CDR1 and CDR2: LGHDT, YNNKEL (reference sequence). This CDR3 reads CASSQSLRSEQYF. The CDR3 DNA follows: TGTGCCAGCAGCCAGTCTTTGCGATCCGAGCAGTACTTC.

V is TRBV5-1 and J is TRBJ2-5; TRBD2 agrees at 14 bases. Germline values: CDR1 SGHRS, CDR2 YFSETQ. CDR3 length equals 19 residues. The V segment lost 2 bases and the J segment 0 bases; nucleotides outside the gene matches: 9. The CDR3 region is CASSLRTSGGPMYQETQYF. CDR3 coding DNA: TGCGCCAGCAGCTTAAGGACTAGCGGGGGGCCCATGTACCAAGAGACCCAGTACTTC. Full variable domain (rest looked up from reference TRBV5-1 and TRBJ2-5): KAGVTQTPRYLIKTRGQQVTLSCSPISGHRSVSWYQQTPGQGLQFLFEYFSETQRNKGNFPGRFSGRQFSNSRSEMNVSTLELGDSALYLCASSLRTSGGPMYQETQYFGPGTRLLVL.

Written as DNA, the CDR3 is TGTGCCAGCAGTTTTAGTAGCAATCAGCCCCAGCATTTT. The encoded protein is CASSFSSNQPQHF. The chain uses TRBV28 and TRBJ1-5, with D hard to call. The CDR3 length is 13 residues. Per the germline V gene, CDR1 is MDHEN and CDR2 is SYDVKM. Trimming removed 3 bases from V and 0 bases from J, with 3 bases in between.

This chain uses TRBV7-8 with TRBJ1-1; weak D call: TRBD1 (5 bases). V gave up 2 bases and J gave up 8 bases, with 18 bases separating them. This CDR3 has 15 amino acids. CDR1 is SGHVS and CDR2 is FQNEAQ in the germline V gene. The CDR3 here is CASSLYARQLQEAFF. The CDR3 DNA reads TGTGCCAGCAGCTTATATGCTCGACAGTTGCAGGAAGCTTTCTTT.

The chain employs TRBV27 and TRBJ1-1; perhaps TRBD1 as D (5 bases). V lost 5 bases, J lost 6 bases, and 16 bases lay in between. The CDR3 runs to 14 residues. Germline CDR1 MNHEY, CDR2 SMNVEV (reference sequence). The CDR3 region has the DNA TGTGCCAGCAGTCCAGGGACGGGAGGGGCTGAAGCTTTCTTT. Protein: CASSPGTGGAEAFF.

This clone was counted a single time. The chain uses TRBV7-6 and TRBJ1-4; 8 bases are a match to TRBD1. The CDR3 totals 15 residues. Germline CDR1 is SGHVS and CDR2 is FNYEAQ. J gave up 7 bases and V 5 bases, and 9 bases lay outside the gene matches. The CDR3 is CASSRGQGYFEKLFF. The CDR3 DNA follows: TGTGCCAGCAGCCGCGGACAGGGTTATTTTGAAAAACTGTTTTTT.

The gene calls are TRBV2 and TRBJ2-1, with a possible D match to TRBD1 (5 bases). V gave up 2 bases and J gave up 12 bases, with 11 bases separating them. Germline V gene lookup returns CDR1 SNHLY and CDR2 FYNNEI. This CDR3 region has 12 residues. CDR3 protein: CASSERAGWQFF. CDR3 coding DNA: TGTGCCAGCAGTGAACGAGCAGGGTGGCAGTTCTTC.

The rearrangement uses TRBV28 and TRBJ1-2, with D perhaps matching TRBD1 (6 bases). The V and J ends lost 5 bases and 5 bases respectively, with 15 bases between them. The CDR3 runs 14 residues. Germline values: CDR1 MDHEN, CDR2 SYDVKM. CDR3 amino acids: CASSPQTGEYGYTF. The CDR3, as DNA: TGTGCCAGCAGTCCCCAGACAGGAGAATATGGCTACACCTTC.

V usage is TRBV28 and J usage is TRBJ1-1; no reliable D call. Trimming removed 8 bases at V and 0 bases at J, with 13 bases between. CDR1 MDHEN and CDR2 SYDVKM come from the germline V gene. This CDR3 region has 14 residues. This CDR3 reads CASREGGLNTEAFF. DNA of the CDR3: TGTGCCAGCCGTGAAGGCGGCTTGAACACTGAAGCTTTCTTT.

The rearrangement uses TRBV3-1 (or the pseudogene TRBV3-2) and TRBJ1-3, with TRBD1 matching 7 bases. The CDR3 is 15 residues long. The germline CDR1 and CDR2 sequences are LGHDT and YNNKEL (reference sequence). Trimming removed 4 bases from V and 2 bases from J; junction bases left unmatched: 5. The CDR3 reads CASSPTGVPGNTIYF. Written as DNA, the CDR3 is TGTGCCAGCAGCCCAACAGGGGTACCTGGAAACACCATATATTTT.

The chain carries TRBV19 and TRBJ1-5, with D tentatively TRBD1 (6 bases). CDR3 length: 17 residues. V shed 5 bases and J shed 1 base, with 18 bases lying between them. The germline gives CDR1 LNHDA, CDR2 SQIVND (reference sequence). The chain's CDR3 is CASSPQLGQASNQPQHF. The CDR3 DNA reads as TGTGCCAGTAGTCCTCAATTGGGACAAGCAAGCAATCAGCCCCAGCATTTT.